A single sample gave rise to the 10 T cell receptor beta chains below, sequenced in a study of long-term antiretroviral therapy in people with HIV. At survey level, the immunoSEQ assay was run in its v3.0 version. Sequenced by immunoSEQ multiplex PCR; TCRdb stores in-frame clones only, minus some. The table includes 7,500 to 10,000 clones, about 83% detected once. This sample comprised unsorted PBMCs, obtained 0.3 years before starting antiretroviral therapy. These receptors were collected from a man aged 30 to 39 with HIV.

The rearrangement links TRBV28 to TRBJ1-2, with 7 nucleotides matching TRBD1. CDR1 and CDR2 (germline): MDHEN, SYDVKM. This CDR3 comprises 14 residues. V gave up 3 bases and J gave up 4 bases; unmatched junction bases: 5. The CDR3 here is CASSLSGTAYGYTF. CDR3 sequence (DNA): TGTGCCAGCAGTTTGTCCGGGACAGCCTATGGCTACACCTTC.

This clone has just a few counts. The rearrangement links TRBV10-2 to TRBJ2-2; D tentatively fits TRBD1 or TRBD2 (5 bases each). Germline V gene lookup returns CDR1 WSHSY and CDR2 SAAADI. The germline V and J ends were trimmed by 4 bases and 0 bases, with 9 bases remaining between them. The CDR3 has 15 residues. The CDR3 protein is CASSGGDPNTGELFF. DNA of the CDR3: TGCGCCAGCAGTGGAGGGGATCCGAACACCGGGGAGCTGTTTTTT.

In its sample, this clone was seen once. The rearrangement joins TRBV7-2 to TRBJ2-1; the D gene could be TRBD1 or TRBD2 (5 bases each). The germline V gene encodes CDR1 SGHTA and CDR2 FQGNSA. There are 14 residues in the CDR3. V was clipped by 4 bases and J by 3 bases, with 10 bases between them. CDR3 protein: CASSSRDLYNEQFF. In DNA form, the CDR3 reads TGTGCCAGCAGCTCCAGGGACCTCTACAATGAGCAGTTCTTC.

The chain couples TRBV6-1 to TRBJ1-5; the D is unclear. This CDR3 has 18 residues. Germline assignment: CDR1 MNHNS and CDR2 SASEGT. The germline V and J ends were trimmed by 1 base and 0 bases, with 16 bases remaining between them. The CDR3 here is CASSEGVYDSGSNQPQHF. The CDR3 DNA follows: TGTGCCAGCAGTGAAGGAGTTTATGACTCCGGTAGCAATCAGCCCCAGCATTTT.

The chain combines TRBV6-1 with TRBJ1-3; D not resolved. Germline V lookup: CDR1 MNHNS, CDR2 SASEGT. The CDR3 is 16 amino acids. V lost 4 bases and J lost 0, with 13 bases in between. The CDR3 loop is CASSAYAGGSGNTIYF. In DNA, the CDR3 is TGTGCCAGCAGTGCCTATGCAGGAGGCTCTGGAAACACCATATATTTT.

The chain combines TRBV29-1 with TRBJ2-7; the D gene is possibly TRBD1 (6 bases). The V end lost 8 bases, the J end lost 2 bases, and 16 bases lay between the germline ends. CDR1 and CDR2 from the germline V gene are SQVTM and ANQGSEA. This CDR3 is built from 13 residues. The CDR3 spells CSFNRVGAYEQYF. CDR3 nucleotide sequence: TGCAGCTTTAACAGGGTAGGGGCCTACGAGCAGTACTTC.

The V gene is TRBV5-1, the J gene TRBJ2-7; D perhaps matches TRBD2 (6 bases). The CDR3 contains 14 residues. Germline CDR1 reads SGHRS; CDR2 reads YFSETQ. Trimming shortened V by 1 base and J by 0 bases, and 8 bases separated the two germline ends. The CDR3 bases are TGCGCCAGCAGCTTGACGGAGGGCTCCTACGAGCAGTACTTC. Its translation is CASSLTEGSYEQYF.

This clone was picked up one time. This chain links TRBV5-4 with TRBJ1-1; D gene ambiguous. Germline V CDR1 and CDR2: SGHNT, YYREEE (reference sequence). This CDR3 region has 12 residues. Trimming cost V 2 bases and J 8 bases, with 10 bases left between them. The CDR3 region is CASSFGRGEAFF. The CDR3 DNA is TGTGCCAGCAGCTTTGGCCGCGGGGAAGCTTTCTTT.

V gene TRBV28 combines with J gene TRBJ2-7; tentatively, D is TRBD1 (5 bases). This CDR3 spans 14 amino acids. CDR1 and CDR2 from the germline V gene are MDHEN and SYDVKM. Trimming left V 3 bases short and J 0 bases short, with 9 bases between. The CDR3, as DNA: TGTGCCAGCAGTTTGGGGCAGGTCTCCTACGAGCAGTACTTC. Encoded protein: CASSLGQVSYEQYF.

The V gene is TRBV6-1, the J gene TRBJ1-2, with 8 bases that match TRBD1. J lost 7 bases, V lost 1 base, and 2 bases had no gene match. Germline CDR1 reads MNHNS; CDR2 reads SASEGT. This CDR3 has 13 amino acids. The CDR3 DNA reads TGTGCCAGCAGTGAAGACAGGGGGGTTGGCTACACCTTC. Residues: CASSEDRGVGYTF.